The 12 T cell receptor beta chains in this list originate from one sample, sequenced in a study of low-dose radiotherapy and immunotherapy resistance in tumors. The time point denotes: before trial treatment. Both TCRalpha and TCRbeta chains were reverse transcribed with V-gene-specific primers. TCRs were put through around 20 PCR cycles of amplification with Phusion. A constant-region primer and the V-primer adapter served as the primer pair. Using its own MiXCR run on the reads, TCRdb lists one record per CDR3 protein. The repertoire includes under 90,000 distinct CDR3 sequences, roughly a sixth of them detected once, and 2.8% sits in the top ten. Sequencing used PBMCs, obtained before treatment. The receptors were sampled from a male donor with prostate cancer.

This clonotype appeared many times. The chain combines TRBV13 with TRBJ1-4, with D maybe TRBD1 (5 bases). With 1 base removed from V and 4 bases from J, the gap between germline ends came to 13 bases. The germline V gene encodes CDR1 PRHDT and CDR2 FYEKMQ (reference sequence). This CDR3 contains 16 residues. CDR3 amino acids: CASSLEGTGGNEKLFF. Written as DNA, the CDR3 is TGTGCCAGCAGCTTAGAGGGGACGGGCGGTAATGAAAAACTGTTTTTT.

This clonotype showed up many times. V is TRBV7-2 and J is TRBJ2-3, with 10 nucleotides matching TRBD2. Trimming took 5 bases from V and 8 from J; bases not matched to a gene: 10. This CDR3 region has 15 residues. The germline V gene has CDR1 SGHTA and CDR2 FQGNSA. The DNA for the CDR3 is TGTGCCAGCAGCACCGAGCGGGGGGGCCGAGGTACGCAGTATTTT. It codes for CASSTERGGRGTQYF.

This clonotype was picked up many times. The chain joins TRBV29-1 to TRBJ1-1, with D unclear. CDR1 and CDR2 (germline): SQVTM, ANQGSEA. The CDR3 is 12 residues long. V dropped 8 bases and J dropped 1 base, with 11 bases sitting between them. CDR3 nucleotides: TGCAGCATCCCGGCCCCGAACACTGAAGCTTTCTTT. It translates to CSIPAPNTEAFF.

This clonotype was detected many times. The CDR3 DNA reads TGTGCCAGCAGCCAAGAGACGGAGTACTACGAGCAGTACTTC. Amino acids: CASSQETEYYEQYF. This sequence joins TRBV4-2 and TRBJ2-7; D remains unclear. Germline V gives CDR1 LGHNA, CDR2 YNFKEQ. The CDR3 spans 14 residues. V was clipped by 0 bases and J by 3 bases, with 9 bases between them.

This clonotype was counted at least ten times. The CDR3 here is CASGRYANYGYTF. In nucleotides, the CDR3 is TGTGCCAGTGGACGATACGCTAACTATGGCTACACCTTC. The rearrangement uses TRBV19 and TRBJ1-2; D remains ambiguous. In germline, CDR1 is LNHDA, CDR2 SQIVND (reference sequence). CDR3 length: 13 residues. V lost 8 bases and J 0 bases, leaving 10 bases between the germline ends.

This clonotype was recorded at least ten times. The chain has TRBV29-1 and TRBJ2-3; weak D call: TRBD1 (6 bases). With 6 bases removed from V and 2 bases from J, the gap between germline ends came to 12 bases. This CDR3 is built from 13 residues. Germline V gives CDR1 SQVTM, CDR2 ANQGSEA. CDR3 sequence reads: CSVDRTYTDTQYF. The CDR3, as DNA: TGCAGCGTCGACAGGACTTACACAGATACGCAGTATTTT.

This clonotype was found many times. The genes are TRBV3-1 and TRBJ2-3, with 7 bases aligning to TRBD2. Per the germline V gene, CDR1 is LGHDT and CDR2 is YNNKEL (reference sequence). The CDR3 runs to 14 residues. The junction had 4 bases not matched to a gene; V was cut back by 3 bases and J by 4 bases. This chain's CDR3 is CASSHIAGADTQYF. CDR3 DNA sequence: TGTGCCAGCAGCCATATCGCGGGGGCAGATACGCAGTATTTT.

The rearrangement joins TRBV28 to TRBJ2-2, with 9 nucleotides matching TRBD1. Germline CDR1 MDHEN, CDR2 SYDVKM. The ends lost 6 bases at V and 6 bases at J; junction bases unmatched: 11. This CDR3 spans 16 amino acids. CDR3 DNA: TGTGCCAGCAGGACTTCCGTAACAGGGGGCGCCGGGGAGCTGTTTTTT. Translated, it gives CASRTSVTGGAGELFF.

This clonotype was recorded many times. J is TRBJ2-3 and V is TRBV12-3 or TRBV12-4; 7 bases line up with TRBD1. The CDR3 sequence is 16 residues long. With V trimmed by 8 bases and J by 0 bases, 11 bases remained unmatched. The CDR3 DNA sequence: TGTGCCAGCCGGGATCCAAGGGACAGTAGCACAGATACGCAGTATTTT. Amino acids: CASRDPRDSSTDTQYF.

This clonotype has at least ten counts. The chain has TRBV13 and TRBJ2-3; 8 nucleotides agree with TRBD2. Germline trimming cut 3 bases from V and 0 bases from J; bases unmatched to any gene: 2. The CDR3 spans 15 residues. In germline, CDR1 is PRHDT, CDR2 FYEKMQ (reference sequence). In DNA form, the CDR3 reads TGTGCCAGCAGCTTGGGCGGGGGGAGCACAGATACGCAGTATTTT. This codes for CASSLGGGSTDTQYF.

This clonotype was seen repeatedly, ten times or more. The chain has TRBV4-2 and TRBJ1-2; 7 bases match TRBD1. V gave up 4 bases and J gave up 8 bases; unmatched junction bases: 13. Germline assignment: CDR1 LGHNA and CDR2 YNFKEQ. The CDR3 extends over 15 amino acids. Here the CDR3 DNA reads TGTGCCAGCAGCCCAAACCATGGAGACAGGGTGGGCTACACCTTC. Protein sequence: CASSPNHGDRVGYTF.

On this clonotype: This likely came from a read error, as a far larger clone is one base away. The chain combines TRBV6-5 with TRBJ2-3, with no clear D. CDR1 and CDR2 (germline): MNHEY, SVGAGI. The CDR3 has 15 residues. Trimming took off 5 bases at V and 2 bases at J, with 14 bases between the two ends. CDR3 residues: CASSRLTFHTDTQYF. DNA of the CDR3: TGTGCCAGCAGTCGCCTCACATTCCACACAGATACGCAGTATTTT.